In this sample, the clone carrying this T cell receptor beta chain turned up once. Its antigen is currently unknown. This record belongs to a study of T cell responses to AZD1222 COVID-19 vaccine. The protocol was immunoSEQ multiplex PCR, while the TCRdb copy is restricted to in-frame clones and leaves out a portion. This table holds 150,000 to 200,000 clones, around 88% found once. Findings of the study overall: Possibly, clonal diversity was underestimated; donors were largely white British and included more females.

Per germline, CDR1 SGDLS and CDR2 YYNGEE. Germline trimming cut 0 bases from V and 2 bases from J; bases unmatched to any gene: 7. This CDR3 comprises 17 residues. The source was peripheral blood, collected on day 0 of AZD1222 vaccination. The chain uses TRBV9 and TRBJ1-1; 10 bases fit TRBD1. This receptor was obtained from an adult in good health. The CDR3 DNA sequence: TGTGCCAGCAGCGTAGACCCGGGGACAGGGGTCAACACTGAAGCTTTCTTT. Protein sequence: CASSVDPGTGVNTEAFF.